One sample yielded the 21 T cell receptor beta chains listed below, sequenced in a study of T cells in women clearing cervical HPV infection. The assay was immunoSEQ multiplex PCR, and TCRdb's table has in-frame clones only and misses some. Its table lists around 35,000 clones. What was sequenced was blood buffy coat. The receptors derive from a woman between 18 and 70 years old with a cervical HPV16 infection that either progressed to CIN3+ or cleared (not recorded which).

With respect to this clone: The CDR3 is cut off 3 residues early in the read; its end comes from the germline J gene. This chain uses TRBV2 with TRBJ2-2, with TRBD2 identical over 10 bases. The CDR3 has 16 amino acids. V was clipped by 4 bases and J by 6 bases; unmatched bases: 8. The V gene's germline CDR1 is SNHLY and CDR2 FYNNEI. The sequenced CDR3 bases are TGTGCCAGCAGTGGCATAGCGGGAGGAACCCCCGGGGAG. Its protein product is CASSGIAGGTPGE. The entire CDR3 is CASSGIAGGTPGELFF.

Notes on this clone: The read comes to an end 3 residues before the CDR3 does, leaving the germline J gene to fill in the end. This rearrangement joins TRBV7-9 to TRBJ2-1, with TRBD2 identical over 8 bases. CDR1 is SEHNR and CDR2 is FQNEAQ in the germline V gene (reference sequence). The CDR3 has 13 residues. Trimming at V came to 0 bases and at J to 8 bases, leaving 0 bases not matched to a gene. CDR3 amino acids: CASSLAGLDEQFF. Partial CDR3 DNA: TGTGCCAGCAGCTTAGCGGGACTAGATGAG. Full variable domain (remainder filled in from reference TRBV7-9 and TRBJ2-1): DTGVSQNPRHKITKRGQNVTFRCDPISEHNRLYWYRQTLGQGPEFLTYFQNEAQLEKSRLLSDRFSAERPKGSFSTLEIQRTEQGDSAMYLCASSLAGLDEQFFGPGTRLTVL.

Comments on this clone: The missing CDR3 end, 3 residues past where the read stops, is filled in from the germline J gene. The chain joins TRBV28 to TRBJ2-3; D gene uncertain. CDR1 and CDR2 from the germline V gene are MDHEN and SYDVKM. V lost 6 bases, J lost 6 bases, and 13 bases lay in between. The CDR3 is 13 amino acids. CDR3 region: CASSAPVGDTQYF. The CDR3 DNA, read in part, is TGTGCCAGCAGCGCGCCCGTAGGGGATACG.

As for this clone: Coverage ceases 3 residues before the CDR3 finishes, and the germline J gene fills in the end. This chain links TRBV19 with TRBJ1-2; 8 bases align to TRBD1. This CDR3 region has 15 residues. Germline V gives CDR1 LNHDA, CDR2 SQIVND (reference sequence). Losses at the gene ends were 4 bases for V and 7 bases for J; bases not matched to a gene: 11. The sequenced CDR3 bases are TGTGCCAGTAGTACGAAGGCGCAGGGGGCGAGTGGC. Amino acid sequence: CASSTKAQGASG. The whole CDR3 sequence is CASSTKAQGASGYTF.

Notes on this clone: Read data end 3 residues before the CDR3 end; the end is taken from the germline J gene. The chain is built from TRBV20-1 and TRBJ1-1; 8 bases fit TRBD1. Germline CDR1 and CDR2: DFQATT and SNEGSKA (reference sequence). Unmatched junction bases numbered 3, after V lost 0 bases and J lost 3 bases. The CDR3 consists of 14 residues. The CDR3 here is CSARDRTGHTEAFF. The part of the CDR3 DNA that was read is TGCAGTGCTAGAGACCGGACAGGGCACACTGAA.

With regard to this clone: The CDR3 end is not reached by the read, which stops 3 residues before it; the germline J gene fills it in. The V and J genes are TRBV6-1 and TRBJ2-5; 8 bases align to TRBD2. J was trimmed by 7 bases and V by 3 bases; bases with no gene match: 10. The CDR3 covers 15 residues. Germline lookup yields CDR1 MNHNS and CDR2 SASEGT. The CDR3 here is CASSDPAGAHLTQYF. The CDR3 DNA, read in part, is TGTGCCAGCAGTGATCCAGCGGGGGCACACCTGACC.

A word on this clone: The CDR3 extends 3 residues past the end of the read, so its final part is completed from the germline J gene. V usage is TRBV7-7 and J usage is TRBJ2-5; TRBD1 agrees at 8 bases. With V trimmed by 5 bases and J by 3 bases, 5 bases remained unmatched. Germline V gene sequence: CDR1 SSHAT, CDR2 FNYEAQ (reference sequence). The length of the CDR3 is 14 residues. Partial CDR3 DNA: TGTGCCAGCAGCGCGGGGACAGGCGAAGAGACC. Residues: CASSAGTGEET. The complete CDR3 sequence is CASSAGTGEETQYF. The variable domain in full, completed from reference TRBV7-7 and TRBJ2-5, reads GAGVSQSPRYKVTKRGQDVTLRCDPISSHATLYWYQQALGQGPEFLTYFNYEAQPDKSGLPSDRFSAERPEGSISTLTIQRTEQRDSAMYRCASSAGTGEETQYFGPGTRLLVL.

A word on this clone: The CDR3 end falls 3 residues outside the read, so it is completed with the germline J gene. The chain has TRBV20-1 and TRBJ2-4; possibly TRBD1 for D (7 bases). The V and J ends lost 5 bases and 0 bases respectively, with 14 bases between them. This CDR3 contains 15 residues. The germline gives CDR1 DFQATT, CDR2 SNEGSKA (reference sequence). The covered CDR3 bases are TGCAGTGCTCCGCGGGACAGCCTAGCCAAAAACATT. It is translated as CSAPRDSLAKNI. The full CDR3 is CSAPRDSLAKNIQYF.

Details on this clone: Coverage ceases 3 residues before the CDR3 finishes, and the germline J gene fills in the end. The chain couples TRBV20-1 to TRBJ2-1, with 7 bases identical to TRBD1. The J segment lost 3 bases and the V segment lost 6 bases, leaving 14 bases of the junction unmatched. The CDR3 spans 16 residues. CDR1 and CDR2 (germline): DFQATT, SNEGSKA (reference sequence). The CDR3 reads CSAVGPVTGSYNEQFF. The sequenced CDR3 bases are TGCAGTGCCGTGGGACCCGTGACAGGGAGCTACAATGAG.

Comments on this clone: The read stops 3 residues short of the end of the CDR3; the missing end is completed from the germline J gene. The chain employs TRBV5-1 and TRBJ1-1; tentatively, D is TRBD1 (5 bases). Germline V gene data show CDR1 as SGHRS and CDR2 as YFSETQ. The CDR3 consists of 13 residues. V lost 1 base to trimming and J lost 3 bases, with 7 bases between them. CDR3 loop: CASSLQGDTEAFF. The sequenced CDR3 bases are TGCGCCAGCAGCTTGCAGGGAGACACTGAA.

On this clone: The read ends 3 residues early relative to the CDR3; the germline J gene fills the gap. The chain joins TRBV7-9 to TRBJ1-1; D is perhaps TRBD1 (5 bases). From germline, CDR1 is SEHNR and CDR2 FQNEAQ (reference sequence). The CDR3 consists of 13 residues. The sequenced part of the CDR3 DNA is TGTGCCAGCAGCCGGGACTCGCAAGAGACA. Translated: CASSRDSQET. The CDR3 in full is CASSRDSQETAFF. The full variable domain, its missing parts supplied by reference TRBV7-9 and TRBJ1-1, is DTGVSQNPRHKITKRGQNVTFRCDPISEHNRLYWYRQTLGQGPEFLTYFQNEAQLEKSRLLSDRFSAERPKGSFSTLEIQRTEQGDSAMYLCASSRDSQETAFFGQGTRLTVV.

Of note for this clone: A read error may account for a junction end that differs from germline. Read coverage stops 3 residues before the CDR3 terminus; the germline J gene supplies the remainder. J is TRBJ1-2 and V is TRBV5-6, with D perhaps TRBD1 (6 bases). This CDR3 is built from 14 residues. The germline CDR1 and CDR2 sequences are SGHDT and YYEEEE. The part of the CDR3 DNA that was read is TGTGCCAGCAGCATTGGACAGAACCACTATAGC. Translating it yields CASSIGQNHYS. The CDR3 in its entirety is CASSIGQNHYSYTF.

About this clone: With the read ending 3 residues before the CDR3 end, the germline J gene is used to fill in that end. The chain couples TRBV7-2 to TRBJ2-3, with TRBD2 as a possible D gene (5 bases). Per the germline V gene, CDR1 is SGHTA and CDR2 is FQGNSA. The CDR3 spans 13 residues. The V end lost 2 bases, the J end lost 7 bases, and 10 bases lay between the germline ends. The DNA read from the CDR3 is TGTGCCAGCAGCTTATCAGCGGAGAATACG. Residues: CASSLSAENT. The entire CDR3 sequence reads CASSLSAENTQYF.

CDR3 protein: CASSLNWGQKETQYF. The CDR3 bases that were read are TGTGCCAGCAGCTTGAATTGGGGGCAGAAAGAGACC. The chain uses TRBV5-8 and TRBJ2-5; possible D gene TRBD1, 6 bases. The read comes to an end 3 residues before the CDR3 does, leaving the germline J gene to fill in the end. Germline V CDR1 and CDR2: SGHTS, YDEGEE. CDR3 size: 15 residues. V gave up 1 base and J gave up 3 bases, with 13 bases separating them.

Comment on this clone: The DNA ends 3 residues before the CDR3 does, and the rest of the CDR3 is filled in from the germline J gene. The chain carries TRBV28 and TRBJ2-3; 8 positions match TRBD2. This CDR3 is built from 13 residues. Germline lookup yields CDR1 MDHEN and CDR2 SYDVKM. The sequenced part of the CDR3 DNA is TGTGCCAGCAGGCTTGGACTAGCTAACTCG. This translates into CASRLGLANS. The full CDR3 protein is CASRLGLANSQYF. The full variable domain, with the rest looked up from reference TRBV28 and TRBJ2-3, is DVKVTQSSRYLVKRTGEKVFLECVQDMDHENMFWYRQDPGLGLRLIYFSYDVKMKEKGDIPEGYSVSREKKERFSLILESASTNQTSMYLCASRLGLANSQYFGPGTRLTVL.

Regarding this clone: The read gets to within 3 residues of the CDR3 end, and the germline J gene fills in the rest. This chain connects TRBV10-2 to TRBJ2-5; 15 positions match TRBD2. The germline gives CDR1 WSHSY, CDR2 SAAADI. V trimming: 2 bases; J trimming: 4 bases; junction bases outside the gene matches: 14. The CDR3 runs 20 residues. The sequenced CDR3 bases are TGCGCCAGCAGTGAGCCCTCCTATGGGACTAGCGGGGGGATGGTAGAGACC. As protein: CASSEPSYGTSGGMVET. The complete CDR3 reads CASSEPSYGTSGGMVETQYF.

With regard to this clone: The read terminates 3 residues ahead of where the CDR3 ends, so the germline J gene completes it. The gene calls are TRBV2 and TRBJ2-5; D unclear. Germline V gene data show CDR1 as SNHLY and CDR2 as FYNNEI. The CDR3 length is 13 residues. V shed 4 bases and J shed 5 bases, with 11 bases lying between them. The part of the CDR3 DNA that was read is TGTGCCAGCAGTGCCCCCCCCGGGGAGACC. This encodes CASSAPPGET. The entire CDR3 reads CASSAPPGETQYF.

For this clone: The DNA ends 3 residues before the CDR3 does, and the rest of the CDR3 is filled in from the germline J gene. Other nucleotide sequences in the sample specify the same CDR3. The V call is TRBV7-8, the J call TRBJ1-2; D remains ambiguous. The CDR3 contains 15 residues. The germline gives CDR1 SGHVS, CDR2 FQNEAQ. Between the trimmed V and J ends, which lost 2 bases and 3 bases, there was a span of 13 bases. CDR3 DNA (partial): TGTGCCAGCAGCTTAAGCGGAATGGGATACTATGGC. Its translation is CASSLSGMGYYG. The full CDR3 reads CASSLSGMGYYGYTF.

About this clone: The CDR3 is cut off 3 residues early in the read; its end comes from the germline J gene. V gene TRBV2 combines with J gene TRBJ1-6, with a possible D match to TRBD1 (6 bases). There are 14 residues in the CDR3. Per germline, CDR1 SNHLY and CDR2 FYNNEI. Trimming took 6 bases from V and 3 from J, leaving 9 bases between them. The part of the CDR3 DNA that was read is TGTGCCAGCAGCCGGGACAACTATAATTCACCC. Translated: CASSRDNYNSP. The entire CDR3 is CASSRDNYNSPLHF.

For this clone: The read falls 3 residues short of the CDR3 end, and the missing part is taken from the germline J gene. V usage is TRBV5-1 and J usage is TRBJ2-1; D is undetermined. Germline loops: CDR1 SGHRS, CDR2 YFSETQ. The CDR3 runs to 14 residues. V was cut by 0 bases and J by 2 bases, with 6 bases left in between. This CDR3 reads CASSLGQTYNEQFF. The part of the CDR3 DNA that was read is TGCGCCAGCAGCTTGGGGCAGACCTACAATGAG.

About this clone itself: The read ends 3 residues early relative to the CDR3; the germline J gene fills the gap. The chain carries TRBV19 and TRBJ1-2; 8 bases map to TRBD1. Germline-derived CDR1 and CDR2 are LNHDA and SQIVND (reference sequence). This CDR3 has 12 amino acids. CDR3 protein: CATSDRGHDYTF. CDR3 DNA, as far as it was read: TGTGCCACCTCCGACAGGGGTCACGAC.